This TCR beta chain came from a study of cytomegalovirus exposure and HLA in healthy donors. Study-wide results and caveats: Specific recognition of CMV antigens was confirmed in vitro for a few chains (all CMV-associated).

As concerns this clone: Its antigen is unknown.

Trimming left V 5 bases short and J 5 bases short, with 12 bases between. CDR3 size: 13 residues. Germline loops: CDR1 LNHNV, CDR2 YYDKDF (reference sequence). It was with 60 Vbeta and 13 Jbeta primers that the PCR ran. Generated by immunoSEQ multiplex PCR, the TCRdb table keeps only in-frame clones and is missing some. The table includes roughly 140,000 clones, 75% to 80% detected once. Healthy bone marrow donors made up the cohort. Sequenced input: PBMCs. The gene calls are TRBV15 and TRBJ2-5; D is undetermined. This clonotype was obtained from a woman in her forties or fifties in good health and CMV-seronegative. The CDR3 sequence: CATSSHPWETQYF. CDR3 coding DNA: TGTGCCACCAGCTCACATCCGTGGGAGACCCAGTACTTC.